This T cell receptor (beta chain) was recorded in a study of OX40 agonist ivuxolimab in advanced cancers. Study-level background: Prior anti-PD-1, anti-PD-L1 or anti-CTLA-4 therapy did not bar entry, and less than 50% had some. Partial responses, seen in three patients, involved one hepatocellular carcinoma and two cutaneous melanomas. Study-level findings and limits: Both CD4+ and CD8+ T cell populations in blood had undergone clonal expansion by week 6 at 0.1 to 3.0 mg/kg.

Concerning this clone: Antigen: not known.

Libraries were prepared by immunoSEQ multiplex PCR; TCRdb keeps only in-frame clonotypes and omits some of them. This table has approximately 45,000 clones, approximately 85% appearing once. This CDR3 has 13 residues. CDR1 is ENHRY and CDR2 is SYGVKD in the germline V gene. Trimming took off 7 bases at V and 9 bases at J, with 16 bases between the two ends. The study sampled blood at baseline, cycle 4 day 1, and cycle 7 day 1. The chain uses TRBV10-3 and TRBJ2-1, with D hard to call. This specimen consisted of CD4+ or CD8+ T cells sorted from blood, obtained in a trial of the OX40 agonist ivuxolimab. This sequence originates from an adult with an advanced solid tumor such as melanoma, head and neck, liver or kidney cancer. The CDR3 DNA follows: TGTGCCATCAACCAGCCGGATACGAGTGAGCAGTTCTTC. Translating gives CAINQPDTSEQFF.